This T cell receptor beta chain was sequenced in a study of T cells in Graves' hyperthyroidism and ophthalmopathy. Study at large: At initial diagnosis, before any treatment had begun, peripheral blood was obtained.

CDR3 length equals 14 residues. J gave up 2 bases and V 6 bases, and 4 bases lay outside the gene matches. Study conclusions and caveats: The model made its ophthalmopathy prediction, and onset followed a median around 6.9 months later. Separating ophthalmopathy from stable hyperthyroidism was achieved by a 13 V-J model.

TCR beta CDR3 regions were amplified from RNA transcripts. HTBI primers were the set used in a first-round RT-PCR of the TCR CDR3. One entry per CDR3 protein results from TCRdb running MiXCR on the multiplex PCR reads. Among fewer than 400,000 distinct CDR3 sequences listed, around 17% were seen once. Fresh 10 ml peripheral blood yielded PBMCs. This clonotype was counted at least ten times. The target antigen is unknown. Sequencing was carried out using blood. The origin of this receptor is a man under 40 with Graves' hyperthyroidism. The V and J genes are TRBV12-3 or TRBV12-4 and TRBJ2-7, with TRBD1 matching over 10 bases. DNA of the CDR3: TGTGCCAGCAGGCTGGGACAGGGGCCCTACGAGCAGTACTTC. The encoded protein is CASRLGQGPYEQYF.